This T cell receptor beta chain came from a study of blood T cell repertoires in COVID-19. This CDR3 has 14 amino acids. Germline CDR1 reads SGHAT; CDR2 reads FQNNGV. V was pared by 6 bases and J by 1 base, with 12 bases between. With respect to this clone: This CDR3 is also generated by other DNA sequences in the sample.

Here immunoSEQ multiplex PCR was the method, and the copy in TCRdb shows in-frame clones only, minus some. The sample has around 300,000 clones; about 85% are singletons. The gene calls are TRBV11-2 and TRBJ1-1, with a possible D match to TRBD1 (5 bases). Sequences were obtained from peripheral blood. The receptor was derived from a human donor in a cohort sampled during active COVID-19. Written as DNA, the CDR3 is TGTGCCAGCAGTTTTCAGGGCCGGAACACTGAAGCTTTCTTT. It yields the protein CASSFQGRNTEAFF.